Sequencing of this TCR beta chain was carried out in a study of glioma-infiltrating T cells. This clonotype was counted ten times or more. The antigen is unknown. Using RNA template, CDR3s of TCR alpha and beta were amplified with iRepertoire arm-PCR. One-step reverse transcription and amplification started from around 100-400 ng of tissue mRNA or PBMC total RNA. TCRdb reprocessed the multiplex PCR reads with MiXCR, giving one entry per CDR3 protein. The sample has roughly 200,000 distinct CDR3 sequences, around 40% seen once. Study findings and constraints: CDR3 overlap between tissue and blood was very small. Tissue-blood divergence was below expectation in non-neoplastic patients, above in gliomas.

Looked up from germline, CDR1 is DFQATT and CDR2 is SNEGSKA (reference sequence). This CDR3 is 14 amino acids long. The germline V and J ends were trimmed by 2 bases and 2 bases, with 10 bases remaining between them. Sample: glioma tissue, nonneoplastic brain tissue, or PBMCs (not recorded which). This sequence joins TRBV20-1 and TRBJ1-5; maybe TRBD1 (6 bases). This TCR derives from a human donor with low-grade glioma or glioblastoma, undergoing nonglioma brain surgery, or in good health (not recorded which). The CDR3 DNA is TGCAGTGCTAGAACAGGGCTCGGCAATCAGCCCCAGCATTTT. Residues: CSARTGLGNQPQHF.